Below, 8 T cell receptor beta chains from the same sample are listed, as sequenced in a study of T cell repertoires in cytomegalovirus infection (dated by TCRdb to the late 2010s). The sequencing machine was an Illumina HiSeq 1500. Using fastp trimming at Q25 and MiXCR clonotype assembly, TCRdb reanalyzed the public sequencing data and kept in-frame beta chains. CDR3 protein sequences are deduplicated, and each keeps its most common genes and DNA. Across this sample there are approximately 500,000 distinct CDR3 sequences, with approximately 26% seen only once. 13% of the sample goes to the ten largest clones. Sequencing was performed on PBMCs. Receptor source: a human donor in good health (CMV status not recorded). Some clones in this sample may be carry-over from other donors' samples.

This clonotype came up many times. The rearrangement uses TRBV7-8 and TRBJ1-5; D unclear. Trimming left V 0 bases short and J 10 bases short, with 10 bases between. The CDR3 consists of 13 residues. In germline, CDR1 is SGHVS, CDR2 FQNEAQ. The DNA for the CDR3 is TGTGCCAGCAGCTTAGCGGGTTTGGAACCCCAGCATTTT. This gives the protein CASSLAGLEPQHF.

This chain links TRBV5-1 with TRBJ1-2; D unclear. The CDR3 is 14 residues long. Germline loops: CDR1 SGHRS, CDR2 YFSETQ. V was clipped by 5 bases and J by 4 bases, with 15 bases between them. The CDR3 here is CASRTGGPLYGYTF. CDR3 in DNA: TGCGCCAGCAGAACGGGAGGGCCCCTCTATGGCTACACCTTC.

The V and J genes are TRBV7-6 and TRBJ2-1; D might be TRBD2 (6 bases). V was clipped by 8 bases and J by 6 bases, with 20 bases between them. This CDR3 contains 15 residues. The germline CDR1 and CDR2 sequences are SGHVS and FNYEAQ. CDR3 DNA: TGTGCCAGCGTTAATACCGGGAGTTCAAGCAATGAGCAGTTCTTC. Its protein is CASVNTGSSSNEQFF. Complete variable domain (other parts from reference TRBV7-6 and TRBJ2-1): GAGVSQSPRYKVTKRGQDVALRCDPISGHVSLYWYRQALGQGPEFLTYFNYEAQQDKSGLPNDRFSAERPEGSISTLTIQRTEQRDSAMYRCASVNTGSSSNEQFFGPGTRLTVL.

This clonotype has more than one count but fewer than ten. The genes are TRBV20-1 and TRBJ2-1; D is uncertain. V was trimmed by 0 bases and J by 6 bases, leaving 12 bases between them. Germline CDR1 reads DFQATT; CDR2 reads SNEGSKA (reference sequence). CDR3 length: 14 amino acids. The CDR3 protein is CSARDAGSSNEQFF. In DNA form, the CDR3 reads TGCAGTGCTAGAGACGCTGGGTCTTCCAATGAGCAGTTCTTC.

V and J are TRBV25-1 and TRBJ2-1; a weak D match, TRBD2 (6 bases). V was trimmed by 6 bases and J by 6 bases, leaving 18 bases between them. The germline CDR1 and CDR2 sequences are MGHDK and SYGVNS. The CDR3 consists of 15 residues. CDR3 loop: CASRNLGGGGNEQFF. DNA for the CDR3: TGTGCCAGCAGAAATCTGGGGGGAGGTGGCAATGAGCAGTTCTTC.

The chain recombines TRBV6-5 with TRBJ2-1, with 9 bases identical to TRBD2. CDR1 is MNHEY and CDR2 is SVGAGI in the germline V gene. V shed 0 bases, J shed 7 bases, and the junction held 10 bases outside the gene matches. The CDR3 extends over 17 amino acids. The chain's CDR3 is CASSYSLQLAGRNEQFF. In nucleotides, the CDR3 is TGTGCCAGCAGTTACTCCCTTCAGCTAGCGGGACGGAATGAGCAGTTCTTC.

The rearrangement links TRBV29-1 to TRBJ2-3; no definite D call. The germline CDR1 and CDR2 sequences are SQVTM and ANQGSEA. CDR3 length: 12 amino acids. V was cut by 6 bases and J by 4 bases, with 11 bases left in between. CDR3: CSVNLSADTQYF. CDR3 bases: TGCAGCGTCAATCTCAGTGCAGATACGCAGTATTTT.

This clonotype was counted a few times. The chain employs TRBV28 and TRBJ2-1; 7 positions agree with TRBD2. The CDR3 is 12 residues long. Germline V gene lookup returns CDR1 MDHEN and CDR2 SYDVKM. The junction had 5 bases not matched to a gene; V was cut back by 6 bases and J by 9 bases. The CDR3 sequence is CASSTWGGEQFF. The CDR3 DNA is TGTGCCAGCAGCACCTGGGGGGGTGAGCAGTTCTTC.